This record concerns one T cell receptor (beta chain) sequence. The specificity of this receptor is unknown. No base-level quality is on record; no much larger clone is a single base apart. For TCRbeta CDR3 sequencing, genomic DNA was extracted from sorted cells using the QIAGEN DNeasy Blood and Tissue Kit. High-throughput TCRbeta CDR3 sequencing, including PCR amplification with bias correction and internal controls, was performed commercially through immunoSEQ. Per the authors' processing: A unique productive TCRbeta sequence was defined by the CDR3 nucleotide sequence when primers matched, and otherwise by the CDR3 amino acid sequence together with the Vbeta and Jbeta genes. Sorting error was corrected by removing sequences shared between sorted populations at a frequency ratio of 2:1 or less, and the remaining shared sequences were assigned to the higher population. Sequences were defined as donor-reactive when expanded at least 5-fold in CFSE-low cells versus unstimulated cells and present at a frequency of at least 0.01% in CFSE-low cells. Repertoire divergence was quantified by Jensen-Shannon divergence calculated from the top 100 TCRbeta sequences ranked by frequency. When a sample had multiple sequencing runs, each run was corrected for sorting error separately and the runs were then pooled. In its TCRdb copy, this immuneACCESS table keeps in-frame sequences only and misses some clones. Where compared with another copy, unresolved V genes explain less than half of these, and the others have no known cause. V and J calls and clone size are given by that table; D and trimming were obtained from the DNA. Counted in this sample were about 100,000 clones; nearly 90% of them appeared once. The ten most abundant clones make up just under 0.35% of the sample.

This specimen comes from a study of Tregs in tolerant kidney transplant recipients (dated by TCRdb to about 2019). Concerning the study at large: The transplants used related donors with nonmyeloablative bone marrow transplantation, and mixed chimerism in the human trials was transient. The study used TCRbeta sequencing to identify donor-specific regulatory T cells before combined kidney and bone marrow transplantation, then tracked those cells after transplant.

From the cysteine through the phenylalanine, the CDR3 covers 16 amino acids. Of the read, only the CDR3 DNA is kept; its 48 bases are in frame from base 1. From a lookup of the germline V gene (reference sequence), CDR1 and CDR2 are MNHNY and SVGAGI. Clipping removes 6 bases from V and 5 bases from J, with 13 as the unmatched junction base count. In light of the paper, this sample's time point label describes: blood sample drawn before combined kidney and bone marrow transplant. Thawed PBMCs were FACS-sorted into unstimulated Tregs (CD4+CD25+CD127-), CD4+ non-Tregs (CD4+CD25-), CD4 cells and CD8 cells. Patients were a few combined kidney and bone marrow transplant recipients from the ITN036ST trial, and only these trial subjects had samples available. Healthy control blood was processed to PBMCs by Ficoll density gradient and cryopreserved, and patient PBMCs were collected before and after transplant.

Overall results and qualifications from the work: Because the study included only a small number of patients, the results must be confirmed in larger populations and under other immunosuppression protocols. Biological reproducibility was not directly addressed, though technical replication error appeared minimal. Because the PCR primers were changed over time for some patients, nucleotide-level comparison could not be performed across the samples from those patients. Expanding Tregs with activated donor B cells appeared to identify the most biologically relevant and donor-specific TCRbeta repertoire. In tolerant patients, the expansion of donor-specific Tregs was greater than global Treg expansion, suggesting that the expansion was antigen-driven rather than nonspecific.

The sequence links TRBV6-6 to TRBJ2-1; TRBD2 matches 7 bases in the middle. The sequence was obtained from a human donor who received a combined kidney and bone marrow transplant. The sequenced sample was CD4+ T cells from blood, obtained before the transplant. This receptor carries the CDR3 CASSPTLGLPNNEQFF. The bases are TGTGCCAGCAGCCCTACTCTGGGACTACCCAACAATGAGCAGTTCTTC.